The 3 T cell receptor beta chains presented below share a single source sample, sequenced in a study of blood T cell repertoires in COVID-19. Method: immunoSEQ multiplex PCR; TCRdb's copy keeps in-frame clones and lacks some. The data contain about 210,000 clones, 65% to 90% of them singletons. Sequencing was performed on peripheral blood. These receptors were taken from a woman in her 70s with COVID-19, enrolled during active disease.

The rearrangement uses TRBV11-1 and TRBJ2-5; 8 bases fit TRBD1. V trimming: 5 bases; J trimming: 5 bases; junction bases outside the gene matches: 13. The CDR3 sequence is 16 residues long. CDR1 and CDR2 from the germline V gene are SGHAT and FQDESV (reference sequence). CDR3 in amino acids: CASSPDRVTTSETQYF. CDR3 in DNA: TGTGCCAGCAGCCCGGACAGGGTTACTACCTCGGAGACCCAGTACTTC.

The rearrangement links TRBV23-1 to TRBJ2-7; TRBD1 aligns across 12 bases. TRBV23-1 is identified as an open reading frame with a role that is uncertain. Trimming at V came to 8 bases and at J to 3 bases, leaving 2 bases not matched to a gene. The CDR3 totals 13 residues. DNA of the CDR3: TGCGCCAGCCGGGACAGGGGGCTCTACGAGCAGTACTTC. This encodes CASRDRGLYEQYF.

Here the CDR3 DNA reads TGCGCCAGCAGCCCCGGGACTTTACAGGGGACGGGGGAAAAACTGTTTTTT. Amino acids: CASSPGTLQGTGEKLFF. This chain uses TRBV5-1 with TRBJ1-4; 7 bases are shared with TRBD1. The V segment lost 4 bases and the J segment 8 bases; nucleotides outside the gene matches: 17. CDR3 length equals 17 residues. Germline V gives CDR1 SGHRS, CDR2 YFSETQ.